Listed below are T cell receptor beta chains from one sample, sequenced in a study of cytomegalovirus exposure and HLA in healthy donors. Assay used: immunoSEQ multiplex PCR; TCRdb lists only in-frame clones, some missing. The sample lists some 89,000 clones, around three quarters occurring once. The sequenced material came from PBMCs. The receptors shown here come from a man in his sixties in good health and CMV-seronegative. The CDR3 runs from the conserved cysteine through the conserved F or W. D genes are given only for firm matches. Clone size appears in some rows only: once, few, many, or a class for an expanded clone.

>.|TRBJ2-7|.|TRBV15
TGTGCCACCAGACCCGGACTGGAACCCGGTCCGACCTACGAGCAGTACTTC
CATRPGLEPGPTYEQYF
>TRBD1|TRBJ2-7|few|TRBV5-1
TGCGCCAGCAGCCCGGACAGGGACCGCTCCTACGAGCAGTACTTC
CASSPDRDRSYEQYF
>.|TRBJ1-1|few|TRBV6-5
TGTGCCAGCAGTGCAGCGGACAACACTGAAGCTTTCTTT
CASSAADNTEAFF
>.|TRBJ2-1|.|TRBV15
TGTGCCACCAGCAGAGATCGGGATCAGACCTACAATGAGCAGTTCTTC
CATSRDRDQTYNEQFF
>.|TRBJ1-1|.|TRBV9
TGTGCCAGCAGCCCCCGACACTTGAACACTGAAGCTTTCTTT
CASSPRHLNTEAFF
>.|TRBJ1-1|few|TRBV7-2
TGTGCCAGCAGCAAGGGAGTGAACACTGAAGCTTTCTTT
CASSKGVNTEAFF
>TRBD2|TRBJ2-1|.|TRBV10-3
TGTGCCATCAGTGGACTAGCGGGAGAGGGGCGGGATGAGCAGTTCTTC
CAISGLAGEGRDEQFF
>TRBD2|TRBJ2-3|.|TRBV25-1
TGTGCCAGCAGTGGGGTATTTGGTGGGAGGGCCCCAGATACGCAGTATTTT
CASSGVFGGRAPDTQYF
>TRBD1|TRBJ2-7|few|TRBV7-9
TGTGCCAGCAGCTTCGGGACAGGTATAAGCGAGCAGTACTTC
CASSFGTGISEQYF
>.|TRBJ1-2|.|TRBV4-3
TGCGCCAGCAGCCAAGAGAATGTCCCTATTAACTATGGCTACACCTTC
CASSQENVPINYGYTF
>.|TRBJ2-1|.|TRBV5-4
TGTGCCAGCAGCGGAGGGGAGGTCTACAATGAGCAGTTCTTC
CASSGGEVYNEQFF
>TRBD1|TRBJ1-1|.|TRBV19
TGTGCCAGTAGTAATTCGGGACAGGGGGCTCCGTACACTGAAGCTTTCTTT
CASSNSGQGAPYTEAFF
>.|TRBJ1-3|.|TRBV2
TGTGCCAGCAGTGAACAGTTATCTGGAAACACCATATATTTT
CASSEQLSGNTIYF
>TRBD1|TRBJ2-7|.|TRBV5-1
TGCGCCAGCAGCTTGTCCGGGACAGGTTATGCCTACGAGCAGTACTTC
CASSLSGTGYAYEQYF
>TRBD2|TRBJ2-5|once|TRBV6-5
TGTGCCAGCAGCCCTCAGCGGGGAGGGACCCAGTACTTC
CASSPQRGGTQYF
>TRBD2|TRBJ2-1|.|TRBV5-6
TGTGCCAGCAGCTTGTCCTTACTAGCGGACTCCTACAATGAGCAGTTCTTC
CASSLSLLADSYNEQFF
>TRBD1|TRBJ1-1|.|TRBV25-1
TGTGCCAGCAGTGTTGGAGGGGGCTCAATGAACACTGAAGCTTTCTTT
CASSVGGGSMNTEAFF
>TRBD1|TRBJ2-7|.|TRBV15
TGTGCCACCAGCAGAGATAGAGGGGGCCCCTACGAGCAGTACTTC
CATSRDRGGPYEQYF
>.|TRBJ2-1|.|TRBV7-7
TGTGCTAGCAGCGAAATACTAGGAGACAATGAGCAGTTCTTC
CASSEILGDNEQFF
>.|TRBJ1-5|.|TRBV28
TGTGCCAGCAGTTTGGTGGGGGCGCAGAATCAGCCCCAGCATTTT
CASSLVGAQNQPQHF
>TRBD2|TRBJ2-6|once|TRBV28
TGTGCCAGCAGTTTATTAGCGGGAGGGGGCGGGGCCAACGTCCTGACTTTC
CASSLLAGGGGANVLTF
>.|TRBJ1-4|once|TRBV7-2
TGTGCCAGCAGCCTACAGGCAACTAATGAAAAACTGTTTTTT
CASSLQATNEKLFF
>.|TRBJ2-3|.|TRBV5-1
TGCGCCAGCAGCTCAACCAACTCTGCAGATACGCAGTATTTT
CASSSTNSADTQYF
>.|TRBJ1-6|once|TRBV7-8
TGTGCCAGCAGCTCAAGCAGCGTATCACCCCTCCACTTT
CASSSSSVSPLHF
>.|TRBJ1-2|once|TRBV6-4
TGTGCCAGCAGTGACGGAGAGGGATCGGATGGCTACACCTTC
CASSDGEGSDGYTF
>.|TRBJ2-5|.|TRBV6-8
TGTGCCAGCAGCTCCCAAGAGACCCAGTACTTC
CASSSQETQYF
>TRBD1|TRBJ2-1|.|TRBV30
TGTGCCTGGAGACCGGGACAGTCTAACAATGAGCAGTTCTTC
CAWRPGQSNNEQFF
>.|TRBJ1-2|few|TRBV6-5
TGTGCCAGCAGTTTCAGGGGTGGCTACACCTTC
CASSFRGGYTF
>.|TRBJ1-6|.|TRBV9
TGTGCCAGCAGCCCAAGGGCGACAGCTCAAGGGTCACCCCTCCACTTT
CASSPRATAQGSPLHF
>TRBD2|TRBJ2-5|.|TRBV7-2
TGTGCCAGCAGCCGTAGCGGGGGGCCACAAGAGACCCAGTACTTC
CASSRSGGPQETQYF
>TRBD1|TRBJ1-5|once|TRBV4-1
TGCGCCAGCAGCCAACCCACGGGACAGGGAGATCAGCCCCAGCATTTT
CASSQPTGQGDQPQHF
>.|TRBJ2-2|.|TRBV7-2
TGTGCCAGCAGCCTTCGACTAAACACCGGGGAGCTGTTTTTT
CASSLRLNTGELFF
>.|TRBJ1-6|.|TRBV2
TGTGCCAGCAAAGGGGATAATTCACCCCTCCACTTT
CASKGDNSPLHF
>.|TRBJ2-4|few|TRBV6-1
TGTGCCAGCGAACTTAGCCTCTTCAAAAACATTCAGTACTTC
CASELSLFKNIQYF
>.|TRBJ1-2|.|TRBV6-5
TGTGCCAGCAGTTACTCTCAGGGGTTCTATGGCTACACCTTC
CASSYSQGFYGYTF
>TRBD1|TRBJ1-4|few|TRBV6-1
TGTGCCAGCAGTGAAGAACAGGGGGCATTTGAAAAACTGTTTTTT
CASSEEQGAFEKLFF
>.|TRBJ2-7|few|TRBV19
TGTGCCAGTAGTATAGCGACAGGAGCCTACGAGCAGTACTTC
CASSIATGAYEQYF
>.|TRBJ2-5|.|TRBV5-1
TGCGCCAGCAGCTTCGTGCCCGGAGAGACCCAGTACTTC
CASSFVPGETQYF
>TRBD1|TRBJ1-2|.|TRBV5-1
TGCGCCAGCAGCGAACGGACAGGGAGGTATGGCTACACCTTC
CASSERTGRYGYTF
>.|TRBJ2-3|.|TRBV15
TGTGCCACCAGCAGAGGAGCTATCACAGATACGCAGTATTTT
CATSRGAITDTQYF
>TRBD1|TRBJ1-4|.|TRBV6-1
TGTGCCAGCAGCGAACGAGGGACAGGGGGAGCCCGAATGAAAACGCTGTTTTTT
CASSERGTGGARMKTLFF
>TRBD2|TRBJ2-3|few|TRBV2
TGTGCCAGCAGGGGTCTAGCGGAGAGGGATACGCAGTATTTT
CASRGLAERDTQYF
>.|TRBJ2-5|.|TRBV18
TGTGCCAGCTCACCGCCGGGGGAAGAGACCCAGTACTTC
CASSPPGEETQYF
>.|TRBJ2-7|.|TRBV20-1
TGCAGTGCTAGCGGAGACGAGCAGTACTTC
CSASGDEQYF
>TRBD2|TRBJ2-7|.|TRBV11-2
TGTGCCAGCAGTTTGAGGACTAGCGGGAACGAGCAGTACTTC
CASSLRTSGNEQYF
>.|TRBJ2-7|few|TRBV29-1
TGCAGCGCCAAGGGAGGCTACGAGCAGTACTTC
CSAKGGYEQYF
>.|TRBJ2-5|.|TRBV25-1
TGTGCCAGCTGGGGAGTTCGGGGGGCTGGCGGGGAGACCCAGTACTTC
CASWGVRGAGGETQYF
>.|TRBJ2-5|.|TRBV5-1
TGCGCCAGCAGCTTGGTCGGAGCCGAGACCCAGTACTTC
CASSLVGAETQYF
>.|TRBJ2-3|.|TRBV6-1
TGTGCCAGCAACGAACAGGAAAACACAGATACGCAGTATTTT
CASNEQENTDTQYF
>TRBD1|TRBJ2-7|.|TRBV4-3
TGCGCCAGCAGCCCTTGGACAGGGGGCTACGAGCAGTACTTC
CASSPWTGGYEQYF
>.|TRBJ1-6|.|TRBV5-1
TGCGCCAGCAGCTTGGACAGATATAATTCACCCCTCCACTTT
CASSLDRYNSPLHF